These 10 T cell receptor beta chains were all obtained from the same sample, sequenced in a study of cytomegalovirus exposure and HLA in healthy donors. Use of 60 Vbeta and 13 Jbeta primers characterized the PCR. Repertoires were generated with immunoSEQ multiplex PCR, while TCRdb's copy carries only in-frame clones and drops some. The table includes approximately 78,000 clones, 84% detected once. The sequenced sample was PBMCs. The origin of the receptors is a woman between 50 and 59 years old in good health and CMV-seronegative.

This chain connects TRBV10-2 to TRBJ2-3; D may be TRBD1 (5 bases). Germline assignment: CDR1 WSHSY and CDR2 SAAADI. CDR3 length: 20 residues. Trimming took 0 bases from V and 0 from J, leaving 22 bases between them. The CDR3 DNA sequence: TGCGCCAGCAGTGAGTCAGAGGTCACAGGCTTCCTGACTAGCACAGATACGCAGTATTTT. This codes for CASSESEVTGFLTSTDTQYF.

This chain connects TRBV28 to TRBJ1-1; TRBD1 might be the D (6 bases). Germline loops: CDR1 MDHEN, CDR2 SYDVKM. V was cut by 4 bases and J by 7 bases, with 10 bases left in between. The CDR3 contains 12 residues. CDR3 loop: CASSSGHLEAFF. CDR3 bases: TGTGCCAGCAGTTCGGGACATCTTGAAGCTTTCTTT.

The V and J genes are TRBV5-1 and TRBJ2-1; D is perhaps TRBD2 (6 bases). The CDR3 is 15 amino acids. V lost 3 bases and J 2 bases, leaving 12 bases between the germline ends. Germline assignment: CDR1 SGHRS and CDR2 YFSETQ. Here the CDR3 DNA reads TGCGCCAGCAGCTCCGGGACGGGGGCCTACAATGAGCAGTTCTTC. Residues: CASSSGTGAYNEQFF. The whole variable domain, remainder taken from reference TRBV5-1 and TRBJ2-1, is KAGVTQTPRYLIKTRGQQVTLSCSPISGHRSVSWYQQTPGQGLQFLFEYFSETQRNKGNFPGRFSGRQFSNSRSEMNVSTLELGDSALYLCASSSGTGAYNEQFFGPGTRLTVL.

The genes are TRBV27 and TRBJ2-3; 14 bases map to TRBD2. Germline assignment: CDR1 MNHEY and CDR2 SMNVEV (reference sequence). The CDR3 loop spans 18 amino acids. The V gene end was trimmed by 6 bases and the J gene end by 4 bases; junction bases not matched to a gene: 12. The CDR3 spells CASSSQKTSGRAADTQYF. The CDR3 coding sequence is TGTGCCAGCAGCTCCCAGAAGACTAGCGGGAGGGCGGCAGATACGCAGTATTTT.

CDR3 protein: CSVELQGKNDYGYTF. The CDR3 DNA reads as TGCAGCGTTGAATTACAGGGAAAGAACGACTATGGCTACACCTTC. V and J are TRBV29-1 and TRBJ1-2, with D possibly matching TRBD1 (6 bases). The V gene's germline CDR1 is SQVTM and CDR2 ANQGSEA. The CDR3 has 15 residues. V lost 2 bases and J 3 bases, leaving 16 bases between the germline ends.

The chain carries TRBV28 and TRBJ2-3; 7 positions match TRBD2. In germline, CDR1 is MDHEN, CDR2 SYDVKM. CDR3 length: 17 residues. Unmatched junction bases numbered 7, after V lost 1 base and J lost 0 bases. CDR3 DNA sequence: TGTGCCAGCAGTTTATTTCTAGCGGCCGGAAGCACAGATACGCAGTATTTT. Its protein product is CASSLFLAAGSTDTQYF. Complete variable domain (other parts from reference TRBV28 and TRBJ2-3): DVKVTQSSRYLVKRTGEKVFLECVQDMDHENMFWYRQDPGLGLRLIYFSYDVKMKEKGDIPEGYSVSREKKERFSLILESASTNQTSMYLCASSLFLAAGSTDTQYFGPGTRLTVL.

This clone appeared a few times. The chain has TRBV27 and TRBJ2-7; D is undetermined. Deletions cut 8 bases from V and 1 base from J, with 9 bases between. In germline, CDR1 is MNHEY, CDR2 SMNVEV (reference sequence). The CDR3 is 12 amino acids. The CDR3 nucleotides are TGTGCCAGCTTTTCCGCGTCCTACGAGCAGTACTTC. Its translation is CASFSASYEQYF.

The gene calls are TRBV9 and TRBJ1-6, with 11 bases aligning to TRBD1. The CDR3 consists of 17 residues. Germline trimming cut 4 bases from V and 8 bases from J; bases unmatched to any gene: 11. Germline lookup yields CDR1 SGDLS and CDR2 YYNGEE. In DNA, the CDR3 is TGTGCCAGCAGCAAAACTATGGGACAGGGGGTCGATTCACCCCTCCACTTT. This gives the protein CASSKTMGQGVDSPLHF.

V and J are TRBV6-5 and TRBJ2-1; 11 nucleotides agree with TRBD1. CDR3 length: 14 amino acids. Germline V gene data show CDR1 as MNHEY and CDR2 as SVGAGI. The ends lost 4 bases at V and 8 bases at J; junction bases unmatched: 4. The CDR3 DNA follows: TGTGCCAGCAGTTCCTGGGACAGGGGGGATGAGCAGTTCTTC. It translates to CASSSWDRGDEQFF.

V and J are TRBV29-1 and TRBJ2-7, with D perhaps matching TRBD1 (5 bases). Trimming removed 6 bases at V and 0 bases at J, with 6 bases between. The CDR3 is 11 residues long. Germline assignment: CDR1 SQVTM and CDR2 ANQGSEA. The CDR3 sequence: CSVGHSYEQYF. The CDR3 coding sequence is TGCAGCGTCGGACACTCCTACGAGCAGTACTTC.